This TCR beta chain is from a study of cytotoxic CD8 clonotypes in ibrutinib-treated CLL. For the study at large: Response samples were taken after a median about twelve months of treatment, range 6 to 36.

Frozen PBMC stocks contributed around 2 micrograms of genomic DNA to the TCR beta libraries. Germline CDR1 SGHTA, CDR2 FQGNSA. Germline trimming cut 3 bases from V and 10 bases from J; bases unmatched to any gene: 5. This CDR3 has 15 amino acids. TCRdb's copy holds only in-frame clones and misses some; the assay was immunoSEQ multiplex PCR. The table shows around 130,000 clones, with 80% to 85% occurring only once. This material consisted of PBMCs, taken after 24 months of ibrutinib treatment. This rearrangement joins TRBV7-2 to TRBJ1-6, with TRBD1 matching 11 bases. The receptor was isolated from a human donor with chronic lymphocytic leukemia. CDR3 sequence: CASSFIRDRGSPLHF. As DNA, the CDR3 is TGTGCCAGCAGCTTTATCCGGGACAGGGGGTCACCCCTCCACTTT.